Below, 17 T cell receptor beta chains from the same sample are listed, as sequenced in a study of T cells in Graves' hyperthyroidism and ophthalmopathy. Template material for amplifying TCR beta CDR3 regions consisted of RNA transcripts. First-round RT-PCR targeting the TCR CDR3 was performed with the HTBI primer set. Using its own MiXCR run on the multiplex PCR reads, TCRdb lists one record per CDR3 protein. Among hundreds of thousands of distinct CDR3 sequences, roughly 46% were seen once, and the ten largest hold under 8.5%. Sequences were obtained from peripheral blood or thyroid tissue (not recorded which). Receptors were obtained from an adult man with Graves' disease, either hyperthyroidism or ophthalmopathy (not recorded which).

The rearrangement uses TRBV20-1 and TRBJ2-5, with D possibly matching TRBD2 (7 bases). The CDR3 contains 13 residues. The germline CDR1 and CDR2 sequences are DFQATT and SNEGSKA (reference sequence). V lost 5 bases and J lost 2, with 12 bases in between. In DNA form, the CDR3 reads TGCAGTGCTCCCAGCGGGACACAAGAGACCCAGTACTTC. Amino acid sequence: CSAPSGTQETQYF.

This clonotype was picked up many times. V is TRBV7-6 and J is TRBJ2-5; the match to TRBD2 covers 8 bases. The CDR3 consists of 17 residues. The germline V gene encodes CDR1 SGHVS and CDR2 FNYEAQ. Losses at the gene ends were 1 base for V and 2 bases for J; bases not matched to a gene: 9. The CDR3 sequence is CASSLGVAGSPQETQYF. CDR3 sequence (DNA): TGTGCCAGCAGCTTAGGGGTAGCGGGATCACCGCAAGAGACCCAGTACTTC.

V is TRBV2 and J is TRBJ2-6; 11 nucleotides match TRBD2. J was trimmed by 0 bases and V by 6 bases; bases with no gene match: 7. This CDR3 region has 18 residues. Germline V gene data show CDR1 as SNHLY and CDR2 as FYNNEI. The DNA of the CDR3 is TGTGCCAGCAGGCTACTAGCGGGGGTCAGCTCTGGGGCCAACGTCCTGACTTTC. Amino acid sequence: CASRLLAGVSSGANVLTF. Using reference TRBV2 and TRBJ2-6 for the parts outside the CDR3, the full variable domain is EPEVTQTPSHQVTQMGQEVILRCVPISNHLYFYWYRQILGQKVEFLVSFYNNEISEKSEIFDDQFSVERPDGSNFTLKIRSTKLEDSAMYFCASRLLAGVSSGANVLTFGAGSRLTVL.

This clonotype has just a few counts. This sequence joins TRBV7-2 and TRBJ2-7, with TRBD2 identical over 10 bases. With 6 bases clipped from V and 2 bases from J, the junction kept 10 bases outside the gene matches. There are 16 residues in the CDR3. Germline CDR1 is SGHTA and CDR2 is FQGNSA. The CDR3 spells CASSPYLAGVAYEQYF. The CDR3 coding sequence is TGTGCCAGCAGTCCTTACCTAGCGGGGGTAGCCTACGAGCAGTACTTC. The whole variable domain, filled in from reference TRBV7-2 and TRBJ2-7, reads GAGVSQSPSNKVTEKGKDVELRCDPISGHTALYWYRQSLGQGLEFLIYFQGNSAPDKSGLPSDRFSAERTGGSVSTLTIQRTQQEDSAVYLCASSPYLAGVAYEQYFGPGTRLTVT.

The sample holds a few counts of this clonotype. This sequence joins TRBV7-8 and TRBJ2-7, with D perhaps matching TRBD1 (5 bases). Germline CDR1 is SGHVS and CDR2 is FQNEAQ. Trimming took off 2 bases at V and 2 bases at J, with 16 bases between the two ends. The CDR3 sequence is 16 residues long. The CDR3 region is CASSLNSAQATYEQYF. DNA for the CDR3: TGTGCCAGCAGCTTAAATTCCGCACAGGCCACCTACGAGCAGTACTTC.

This clonotype was picked up many times. CDR3 sequence reads: CASSQDGNQPQHF. The CDR3 bases are TGCGCCAGCAGCCAGGACGGGAATCAGCCCCAGCATTTT. This chain uses TRBV5-1 with TRBJ1-5; D gene uncertain. Germline V gene lookup returns CDR1 SGHRS and CDR2 YFSETQ. The V end was cut by 4 bases, the J end by 4 bases, with 9 bases between. This CDR3 comprises 13 residues.

This chain connects TRBV10-3 to TRBJ2-7; D unclear. With 7 bases removed from V and 2 bases from J, the gap between germline ends came to 12 bases. Germline values: CDR1 ENHRY, CDR2 SYGVKD. This CDR3 has 13 amino acids. The CDR3 DNA reads as TGTGCCATCACCGAGACACCTCCCTACGAGCAGTACTTC. Residues: CAITETPPYEQYF.

This clonotype appeared many times. V usage is TRBV29-1 and J usage is TRBJ1-5, with D hard to call. V shed 7 bases and J shed 7 bases, with 17 bases lying between them. The CDR3 covers 13 residues. Germline V gene data show CDR1 as SQVTM and CDR2 as ANQGSEA. CDR3 amino acids: CSALAGFGQPQHF. For the CDR3, the DNA is TGCAGCGCCCTGGCAGGCTTCGGGCAGCCCCAGCATTTT.

The chain is built from TRBV5-1 and TRBJ1-2; 11 nucleotides align to TRBD1. The CDR3 has 14 residues. Germline assignment: CDR1 SGHRS and CDR2 YFSETQ. V gave up 4 bases and J gave up 7 bases; unmatched junction bases: 6. The CDR3 DNA reads TGCGCCAGCAGCCTGGACAGGGGGCAACGTGGCTACACCTTC. Translating gives CASSLDRGQRGYTF.

The chain recombines TRBV12-3 or TRBV12-4 with TRBJ1-6; D is undetermined. This CDR3 comprises 14 residues. Trimming shortened V by 6 bases and J by 8 bases, and 14 bases separated the two germline ends. The CDR3 loop is CASRVTVVDSPLHF. The CDR3 DNA reads TGTGCCAGCAGAGTCACGGTTGTGGATTCACCCCTCCACTTT.

The count of this clonotype is one. The V call is TRBV19, the J call TRBJ1-2; the match to TRBD1 covers 7 bases. CDR1 is LNHDA, CDR2 SQIVND, per germline (reference sequence). V lost 4 bases and J lost 2; bases outside the gene matches: 4. The CDR3 length is 14 residues. CDR3 protein: CASSTQTGNYGYTF. CDR3 in DNA: TGTGCCAGTAGTACTCAGACAGGGAACTATGGCTACACCTTC.

This clonotype was picked up a small number of times. V and J are TRBV7-9 and TRBJ2-7; the match to TRBD1 covers 7 bases. The CDR3 is 15 amino acids. Germline assignment: CDR1 SEHNR and CDR2 FQNEAQ (reference sequence). V shed 1 base and J 2 bases; nucleotides not matched to a gene: 5. This chain's CDR3 is CASSLDPGQTYEQYF. The CDR3 nucleotides are TGTGCCAGCAGCTTAGATCCGGGACAGACCTACGAGCAGTACTTC.

This clonotype was counted ten times or more. The J gene is TRBJ1-6, the V gene TRBV7-9, with unresolved D. V was clipped by 1 base and J by 6 bases, with 10 bases between them. CDR3 size: 15 residues. Germline V gene data show CDR1 as SEHNR and CDR2 as FQNEAQ (reference sequence). The CDR3 reads CASSLGRQVNSPLHF. The DNA of the CDR3 is TGTGCCAGCAGCTTAGGTCGCCAAGTTAATTCACCCCTCCACTTT.

Turning to this clonotype: At one end the junction does not follow the germline gene, possibly because of a read error. This chain links TRBV10-3 with TRBJ1-1, with 9 bases aligning to TRBD1. The CDR3 extends over 14 amino acids. CDR1 and CDR2 from the germline V gene are ENHRY and SYGVKD. The CDR3 protein is CASSYHRGHTEAFF. CDR3 DNA: TGTGCCAGCAGTTATCACAGGGGGCATACTGAAGCTTTCTTT.

This clonotype was seen many times. The V gene is TRBV13, the J gene TRBJ2-5; D not certain. V was pared by 1 base and J by 7 bases, with 10 bases between. The V gene's germline CDR1 is PRHDT and CDR2 FYEKMQ (reference sequence). There are 13 residues in the CDR3. The CDR3 here is CASSLEAGGTQYF. The CDR3 DNA follows: TGTGCCAGCAGCTTAGAGGCCGGCGGGACCCAGTACTTC.

This chain uses TRBV7-9 with TRBJ2-7; D gene uncertain. Germline V gene sequence: CDR1 SEHNR, CDR2 FQNEAQ (reference sequence). V was shortened by 5 bases and J by 7 bases, with 18 bases between the two germline ends. The CDR3 contains 14 residues. The CDR3 region is CASSPTRNHQEQYF. The DNA of the CDR3 is TGTGCCAGCAGCCCTACCCGGAACCACCAAGAGCAGTACTTC.

This clonotype was counted ten times or more. The V gene is TRBV7-9, the J gene TRBJ1-4; perhaps TRBD1 as D (6 bases). Germline V gene sequence: CDR1 SEHNR, CDR2 FQNEAQ (reference sequence). The CDR3 totals 14 residues. Deletions cut 3 bases from V and 3 bases from J, with 8 bases between. The CDR3 DNA reads as TGTGCCAGCAGCTTGTCAGGGGCTAATGAAAAACTGTTTTTT. Its protein product is CASSLSGANEKLFF.